The source of this T cell receptor beta chain is a study of T cell changes during pregnancy in multiple sclerosis (dated by TCRdb to between 2018 and 2020). In terms of the full investigation: Changes in the T cell repertoire over the course of pregnancy were examined in this study in women with multiple sclerosis.

Comments on this clone: The target of this receptor is not known. Base qualities are not at hand, and no much larger clone is one base apart.

To prepare the library, the immunoSEQ multiplex PCR assay was applied. TCRdb retrieved this table from immuneACCESS and kept in-frame rearrangements only. Not all clones are present; in checked studies, unresolved V genes account for under half, and no reason is known for the remainder. The sample table lists approximately 47,000 clones, 80% to 90% of them with a count of one. The ten largest account for roughly 2% of the sample. The CDR3 starts with the cysteine, ends with the phenylalanine, and has 15 residues. The read is trimmed to its CDR3 DNA, 45 bases read in frame from base 1. The germline V gene (reference sequence) yields MNHNY for CDR1 and SVGAGI for CDR2. Trimmed from V: 2 bases; trimmed from J: 6 bases; junction bases lacking a gene match: 6.

The source material was peripheral blood, sampled in the first trimester of pregnancy. The chain is assembled from TRBV6-6 and TRBJ2-5; 10 bases in the middle match TRBD1. This receptor was obtained from a female donor with multiple sclerosis, enrolled in a pregnancy study. The CDR3 region has the sequence CASSYPGQGIQTQYF. In nucleotides, the sequence is TGTGCCAGCAGTTACCCGGGACAGGGGATCCAGACCCAGTACTTC.